The T cell receptor beta chain described here comes from a study of cytomegalovirus exposure and HLA in healthy donors. Findings and limits, study-wide: Highly shared sequence variants in one cluster were likely a sequencing artifact. Reports indicated that the classifier achieved high specificity and sensitivity in diagnosing cytomegalovirus status.

Germline-derived CDR1 and CDR2 are MDHEN and SYDVKM. This CDR3 is built from 10 residues. The ends were cut back, 6 bases at V and 7 bases at J, with 6 bases in the middle. The PCR used 60 Vbeta and 13 Jbeta primers. Here immunoSEQ multiplex PCR was the method, and the copy in TCRdb shows in-frame clones only, minus some. The sample comprises fewer than 250,000 clones, roughly 80% of which are singletons, and around 3% rests with the top ten. This clone has just a few counts. The target antigen is unknown. The rearrangement uses TRBV28 and TRBJ1-1; maybe TRBD1 (5 bases). The clonotype was recovered from a man younger than 45 in good health and CMV-seronegative. Input material: PBMCs. CDR3 protein: CASRQGEAFF. The CDR3 coding sequence is TGTGCCAGCAGGCAGGGTGAAGCTTTCTTT.